Presented here are 19 T cell receptor beta chains from one specimen sequenced in a study of T-cell memory formation after mild COVID-19. TCRdb redid the calling of the 5' RACE reads with MiXCR, one entry per CDR3 protein. The table shows hundreds of thousands of distinct CDR3 sequences, with about 23% occurring only once. The sample was PBMCs or a T cell subset sorted from them (not recorded which). The receptors were sampled from an adult woman who had mild COVID-19 (a few samples of this study predate the infection). Cell type and time point are not known.

This clonotype was seen more than once but under ten times. This chain joins TRBV4-1 and TRBJ2-7; D remains unclear. The CDR3 is 16 residues long. Trimming pared 0 bases from V and 5 bases from J, leaving 17 bases between. The germline CDR1 and CDR2 sequences are MGHRA and YSYEKL. As DNA, the CDR3 is TGCGCCAGCAGCCAAGATCTAGGAATAGGGTTCCACGAGCAGTACTTC. Translating it yields CASSQDLGIGFHEQYF.

This clonotype has only a few counts. The J gene is TRBJ2-1, the V gene TRBV3-1; D is uncertain. V lost 1 base, J lost 8 bases, and 6 bases lay in between. Germline-derived CDR1 and CDR2 are LGHDT and YNNKEL (reference sequence). This CDR3 has 12 residues. The CDR3 sequence: CASSQVRHEQFF. The CDR3 DNA is TGTGCCAGCAGCCAAGTAAGGCATGAGCAGTTCTTC.

This clonotype was seen more than once but under ten times. The chain recombines TRBV7-2 with TRBJ2-7, with 9 bases matching TRBD1. Trimming took 1 base from V and 3 from J; bases not matched to a gene: 7. CDR3 size: 16 residues. Germline values: CDR1 SGHTA, CDR2 FQGNSA. The CDR3 sequence: CASSLGGQGLSYEQYF. For the CDR3, the DNA is TGTGCCAGCAGCTTAGGGGGACAGGGTCTGAGCTACGAGCAGTACTTC.

This clonotype was recorded a few times. The chain couples TRBV20-1 to TRBJ2-1, with a possible D match to TRBD2 (6 bases). Germline V gene sequence: CDR1 DFQATT, CDR2 SNEGSKA (reference sequence). The V end was cut by 0 bases, the J end by 6 bases, with 12 bases between. This CDR3 is built from 14 residues. The CDR3 region is CSARDPRLVNEQFF. The DNA for the CDR3 is TGCAGTGCTAGAGATCCGAGACTAGTCAATGAGCAGTTCTTC.

J is TRBJ1-2 and V is TRBV2; 9 positions agree with TRBD1. J gave up 6 bases and V 6 bases, and 8 bases lay outside the gene matches. The CDR3 is 14 residues long. Per the germline V gene, CDR1 is SNHLY and CDR2 is FYNNEI. The CDR3 DNA sequence: TGTGCCAGCAGAGGACAGGGGATGCTTGATGGCTACACCTTC. This codes for CASRGQGMLDGYTF.

In its sample, this clonotype was seen once. The chain carries TRBV7-9 and TRBJ1-3, with 12 bases aligning to TRBD1. The CDR3 contains 18 residues. The trim removed 5 bases at V and 3 bases at J, leaving 11 bases unmatched. Germline V gene lookup returns CDR1 SEHNR and CDR2 FQNEAQ (reference sequence). Written as DNA, the CDR3 is TGTGCCAGCAGCCTACTACCGGGACAGGGGGCGCGTGGAAACACCATATATTTT. This encodes CASSLLPGQGARGNTIYF.

This clonotype turned up a few times. The chain joins TRBV19 to TRBJ1-3; D is uncertain. The CDR3 sequence is 13 residues long. Germline CDR1 and CDR2: LNHDA and SQIVND (reference sequence). V gave up 5 bases and J gave up 5 bases, with 10 bases separating them. The CDR3 DNA is TGTGCCAGTAGTCCGGATTTTCGAAACACCATATATTTT. Its protein product is CASSPDFRNTIYF. The entire variable domain, with the rest obtained from reference TRBV19 and TRBJ1-3, is as follows: DGGITQSPKYLFRKEGQNVTLSCEQNLNHDAMYWYRQDPGQGLRLIYYSQIVNDFQKGDIAEGYSVSREKKESFPLTVTSAQKNPTAFYLCASSPDFRNTIYFGEGSWLTVV.

This clonotype appeared a few times. The chain joins TRBV19 to TRBJ2-7; 9 bases align to TRBD1. The germline V gene encodes CDR1 LNHDA and CDR2 SQIVND (reference sequence). The J segment lost 5 bases and the V segment lost 5 bases, leaving 4 bases of the junction unmatched. This CDR3 region has 13 residues. CDR3 sequence: CASSPGTGNEQYF. CDR3 sequence (DNA): TGTGCCAGTAGTCCCGGGACAGGGAACGAGCAGTACTTC.

The gene calls are TRBV5-1 and TRBJ1-1; D is undetermined. In germline, CDR1 is SGHRS, CDR2 YFSETQ. The CDR3 is made up of 15 amino acids. V was trimmed by 0 bases and J by 5 bases, leaving 14 bases between them. Here the CDR3 DNA reads TGCGCCAGCAGCTTGGGGCCGGGATATTCTACTGAAGCTTTCTTT. Its translation: CASSLGPGYSTEAFF.

The chain's CDR3 is CASSYPGIEQFF. The CDR3 DNA follows: TGTGCCAGCAGTTACCCAGGGATTGAGCAGTTCTTC. The chain recombines TRBV12-3 or TRBV12-4 with TRBJ2-1, with D perhaps TRBD1 (5 bases). This CDR3 comprises 12 residues. With 4 bases removed from V and 9 bases from J, the gap between germline ends came to 10 bases.

This chain links TRBV7-9 with TRBJ2-1, with D possibly being TRBD1 (6 bases). This CDR3 comprises 14 residues. Germline V gives CDR1 SEHNR, CDR2 FQNEAQ (reference sequence). The V and J ends lost 5 bases and 3 bases respectively, with 11 bases between them. DNA of the CDR3: TGTGCCAGCAGCGGGACACTAGGCTACAATGAGCAGTTCTTC. Translation gives CASSGTLGYNEQFF. The variable domain in full, with the rest retrieved from reference TRBV7-9 and TRBJ2-1, is DTGVSQNPRHKITKRGQNVTFRCDPISEHNRLYWYRQTLGQGPEFLTYFQNEAQLEKSRLLSDRFSAERPKGSFSTLEIQRTEQGDSAMYLCASSGTLGYNEQFFGPGTRLTVL.

This clonotype was recorded a few times. The V call is TRBV11-2, the J call TRBJ2-5; 10 bases are shared with TRBD1. CDR1 SGHAT and CDR2 FQNNGV come from the germline V gene. V dropped 1 base and J dropped 4; count of bases not matched to a gene: 3. This CDR3 has 15 residues. DNA of the CDR3: TGTGCCAGCAGCTTAGGGGACAGGGGAAGAGAGACCCAGTACTTC. Its protein product is CASSLGDRGRETQYF.

This clonotype was picked up a small number of times. The chain has TRBV6-1 and TRBJ2-1; possible D gene TRBD2, 6 bases. This CDR3 is built from 11 residues. CDR1 is MNHNS and CDR2 is SASEGT in the germline V gene. V lost 0 bases, J lost 14 bases, and 8 bases lay in between. This CDR3 is CASSEARREFF. The DNA of the CDR3 is TGTGCCAGCAGTGAAGCGAGGAGGGAGTTCTTC.

This clonotype turned up a few times. The chain is built from TRBV7-6 and TRBJ2-3; TRBD2 agrees at 8 bases. V gave up 5 bases and J gave up 0 bases; unmatched junction bases: 7. The CDR3 sequence is 16 residues long. The germline gives CDR1 SGHVS, CDR2 FNYEAQ. DNA for the CDR3: TGTGCCAGCAGCCCAGATAGCGGGGTGAGCACAGATACGCAGTATTTT. Translated: CASSPDSGVSTDTQYF.

This clonotype showed up many times. This chain links TRBV20-1 with TRBJ2-1, with D maybe TRBD2 (5 bases). Germline values: CDR1 DFQATT, CDR2 SNEGSKA (reference sequence). Trimming stripped 5 bases from V and 6 bases from J, with 14 bases between. This CDR3 has 13 residues. CDR3 in DNA: TGCAGTGCTGGCCCGGGGAAGGGCAATGAGCAGTTCTTC. Translation: CSAGPGKGNEQFF.

As concerns this clonotype: A junction end diverges from the germline sequence, so it may reflect a read error. The chain has TRBV12-3 or TRBV12-4 and TRBJ2-3; 11 nucleotides agree with TRBD2. The CDR3 has 17 amino acids. The chain's CDR3 is CASSLARTSGQSDTQYF. The CDR3 DNA is TGTGCCAGCAGTCTAGCCCGGACTAGCGGGCAGTCAGATACGCAGTATTTT.

The chain uses TRBV5-5 and TRBJ1-2; TRBD1 matches 7 bases. The ends lost 5 bases at V and 2 bases at J; junction bases unmatched: 12. The V gene's germline CDR1 is SGHKS and CDR2 YYEKEE (reference sequence). This CDR3 is built from 16 residues. The chain's CDR3 is CASSPPGQAKNYGYTF. The CDR3 DNA reads as TGTGCCAGCAGTCCACCAGGACAGGCAAAAAACTATGGCTACACCTTC.

The chain uses TRBV4-2 and TRBJ2-7; TRBD2 matches at 10 bases. The CDR3 extends over 15 amino acids. Losses at the gene ends were 7 bases for V and 5 bases for J; bases not matched to a gene: 11. Germline assignment: CDR1 LGHNA and CDR2 YNFKEQ. CDR3 in amino acids: CASKSLAGVIDEQYF. The CDR3 region has the DNA TGTGCCAGCAAATCTCTAGCGGGAGTTATTGACGAGCAGTACTTC.

The chain recombines TRBV5-1 with TRBJ2-7, with TRBD2 identical over 8 bases. The CDR3 loop spans 16 amino acids. Germline V gives CDR1 SGHRS, CDR2 YFSETQ. The V segment lost 0 bases and the J segment 1 base; nucleotides outside the gene matches: 6. CDR3 nucleotide sequence: TGCGCCAGCAGCTTGGGCCCAGCGGGGGATTCCTACGAGCAGTACTTC. Protein sequence: CASSLGPAGDSYEQYF.